The present T cell receptor beta chain was sequenced within a study of shared clonotypes between healthy human individuals. Regarding the study as a whole: Represented genetic and exposure-history diversity was restricted by having few donors.

Clones were sequenced by immunoSEQ multiplex PCR, and TCRdb holds only the in-frame ones, with some missing. The sample carries hundreds of thousands of clones, around 97% recorded once. Germline V gene lookup returns CDR1 MDHEN and CDR2 SYDVKM. This CDR3 is 15 amino acids long. Trimming removed 1 base at V and 4 bases at J, with 11 bases between. Worth noting for this clone: What it binds is unknown. Other DNA sequences in this sample translate to the same CDR3.

The sequenced sample was naive CD4+ T cells sorted from blood. As to subset: CD45RA+ positively selected. This TCR was sampled from a woman in her 30s in good health. The V and J genes are TRBV28 and TRBJ2-1; D is possibly TRBD1 (6 bases). The CDR3 region is CASSLFPQGYNEQFF. CDR3 sequence (DNA): TGTGCCAGCAGTTTATTCCCCCAGGGGTACAATGAGCAGTTCTTC.